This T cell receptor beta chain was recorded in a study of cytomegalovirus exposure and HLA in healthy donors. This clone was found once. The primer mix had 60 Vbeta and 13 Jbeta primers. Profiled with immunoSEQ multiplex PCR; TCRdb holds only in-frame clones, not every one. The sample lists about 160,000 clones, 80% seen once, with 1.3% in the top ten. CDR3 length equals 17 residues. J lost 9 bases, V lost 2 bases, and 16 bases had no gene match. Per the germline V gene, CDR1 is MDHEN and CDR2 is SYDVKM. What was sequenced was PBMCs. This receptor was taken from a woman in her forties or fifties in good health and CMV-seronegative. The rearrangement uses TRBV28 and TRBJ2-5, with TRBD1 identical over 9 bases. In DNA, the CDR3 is TGTGCCAGCAGTTTACAGATTAACAGGGGGCTTGTCCCCCCCCAGTACTTC. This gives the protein CASSLQINRGLVPPQYF.